The 2 T cell receptor beta chains below all came from one sample that was sequenced in a study of T cell changes during pregnancy in multiple sclerosis. The assay was immunoSEQ multiplex PCR, and TCRdb's table has in-frame clones only and misses some. The data contain approximately 60,000 clones, roughly 89% of them singletons. Sequencing input: peripheral blood from another person, used as feeder cells. The receptors shown here come from a human donor whose cells served as feeder cells for cultures in a pregnancy study.

The V gene is TRBV2, the J gene TRBJ2-7; D is possibly TRBD1 (6 bases). CDR1 and CDR2 (germline): SNHLY, FYNNEI. The CDR3 extends over 12 amino acids. The V end was cut by 6 bases, the J end by 4 bases, with 10 bases between. CDR3 sequence (DNA): TGTGCCAGCAGCTCAGGGGATTACGAGCAGTACTTC. This gives the protein CASSSGDYEQYF.

V usage is TRBV14 and J usage is TRBJ2-1; 12 nucleotides align to TRBD2. V dropped 0 bases and J dropped 4; count of bases not matched to a gene: 22. Germline CDR1 SGHDN, CDR2 FVKESK. The length of the CDR3 is 23 residues. The CDR3 DNA reads TGTGCCAGCAGCCAAGATGTAAGACTAGCGGGAGTCGTGGATCGAAACCGATACAATGAGCAGTTCTTC. It specifies CASSQDVRLAGVVDRNRYNEQFF.